This T cell receptor beta chain originates from a study of cytomegalovirus exposure and HLA in healthy donors. The study's findings and limits: It emerged from a later analysis that several of the most significant clusters appeared to be linked to common viral pathogens.

The PCR ran on 60 Vbeta and 13 Jbeta primers. Only in-frame clones appear in the TCRdb table, and some are missing; sequencing was by immunoSEQ multiplex PCR. The sample records around 100,000 clones, roughly three quarters being singletons. This clone showed up just a few times. Its antigen is not known. V lost 6 bases, J lost 4 bases, and 5 bases stayed unmatched. CDR1 is LNHDA, CDR2 SQIVND, per germline (reference sequence). The CDR3 extends over 15 amino acids. The chain has TRBV19 and TRBJ2-3, with 12 bases matching TRBD2. Source material: PBMCs. The sequence was obtained from a man in his forties or fifties in good health and CMV-seropositive. CDR3 in DNA: TGTGCCAGTAGGGAGACTAGCGGGAGCCCAGATACGCAGTATTTT. It yields the protein CASRETSGSPDTQYF.